This T cell receptor (beta chain) stems from a study of OX40 agonist ivuxolimab in advanced cancers. CDR3 length: 13 residues. Germline V gene sequence: CDR1 SGHAT, CDR2 FQNNGV. V dropped 1 base and J dropped 10; count of bases not matched to a gene: 4. A note on this clone: Antigen unknown.

Sequencing was performed with immunoSEQ multiplex PCR; in TCRdb, only in-frame clones are kept and a portion is missing. The sample contains fewer than 85,000 clones, roughly 85% of which appear only once. Points from the study as a whole: In general, CD8+ T cells held more expanded clones than CD4+ did, on average. Within 6 weeks, CD4+ and CD8+ blood T cells expanded clonally at 0.1 to 3.0 mg/kg. Clonal expansion in partial responders at 0.1-3.0 mg/kg ranked among the lowest.

Here the sequenced sample was CD4+ or CD8+ T cells sorted from blood, taken in a trial of the OX40 agonist ivuxolimab. V gene TRBV11-2 combines with J gene TRBJ1-1, with 9 bases identical to TRBD1. The TCR originated in an adult with an advanced solid tumor such as melanoma, head and neck, liver or kidney cancer. The CDR3 region has the DNA TGTGCCAGCAGCTTAGGCAGACAGGGGGGAGCTTTCTTT. Its translation is CASSLGRQGGAFF.